The 29 T cell receptor beta chains below come from one sample, sequenced in a study of T cell responses to AZD1222 COVID-19 vaccine. Assay: immunoSEQ multiplex PCR; the TCRdb copy retains only in-frame clones and omits some. This table holds about 120,000 clones, roughly 90% found once. The sample here was peripheral blood, taken on day 0 of AZD1222 vaccination. Receptors originate from an adult in good health.

CDR3 loop: CASSLSVGWETQYF. CDR3 DNA: TGTGCCAGCAGTTTAAGTGTGGGATGGGAGACCCAGTACTTC. The V call is TRBV28, the J call TRBJ2-5; D call uncertain. Germline lookup yields CDR1 MDHEN and CDR2 SYDVKM. V lost 2 bases and J lost 5, with 12 bases in between. The CDR3 has 14 residues.

Note on this clone: The junction departs from germline at one end; a sequencing error may be responsible. V and J are TRBV6-2 or TRBV6-3 and TRBJ1-5; 12 nucleotides match TRBD1. CDR1 is MNHEY, CDR2 SVGEGT, per germline. The CDR3 extends over 18 amino acids. In nucleotides, the CDR3 is TGTGTCAGCAGTTACGGGGACAGGGGGCTTTTTAGCAATCAGCCCCAGCATTTT. This gives the protein CVSSYGDRGLFSNQPQHF.

The rearrangement joins TRBV5-4 to TRBJ1-5; 8 positions agree with TRBD1. The CDR3 length is 16 residues. In germline, CDR1 is SGHNT, CDR2 YYREEE (reference sequence). V lost 3 bases and J lost 3; bases outside the gene matches: 8. CDR3 nucleotides: TGTGCCAGCAGCTCGGACAGGGAGGAACCCAATCAGCCCCAGCATTTT. This translates into CASSSDREEPNQPQHF.

This sequence joins TRBV2 and TRBJ2-2, with D maybe TRBD2 (5 bases). Germline CDR1 SNHLY, CDR2 FYNNEI. V was cut by 8 bases and J by 5 bases, with 6 bases left in between. The CDR3 contains 11 residues. CDR3 protein: CASRGTGELFF. The DNA of the CDR3 is TGTGCCAGCCGGGGTACCGGGGAGCTGTTTTTT.

The rearrangement links TRBV7-9 to TRBJ2-2; D may be TRBD1 (6 bases). The CDR3 totals 16 residues. Trimming removed 5 bases from V and 3 bases from J, with 16 bases in between. Germline CDR1 reads SEHNR; CDR2 reads FQNEAQ (reference sequence). The CDR3 DNA is TGTGCCAGCAGCAGAGCAGGGGCCTACGACACCGGGGAGCTGTTTTTT. As protein: CASSRAGAYDTGELFF.

The rearrangement joins TRBV5-6 to TRBJ2-1; no clear D gene. Trimming left V 3 bases short and J 4 bases short, with 5 bases between. CDR1 SGHDT and CDR2 YYEEEE come from the germline V gene. CDR3 length: 12 residues. The CDR3 coding sequence is TGTGCCAGCAGCTCACAATACAATGAGCAGTTCTTC. Amino acids: CASSSQYNEQFF.

The chain employs TRBV14 and TRBJ2-5; no reliable D call. V lost 2 bases, J lost 2 bases, and 6 bases lay in between. This CDR3 spans 13 amino acids. Germline assignment: CDR1 SGHDN and CDR2 FVKESK. The CDR3 bases are TGTGCCAGCAGCCAATTACCTCAAGAGACCCAGTACTTC. Translation: CASSQLPQETQYF.

This clone came up once. The J gene is TRBJ1-2, the V gene TRBV6-5, with a weak D call TRBD1 (6 bases). The V and J ends lost 10 bases and 4 bases respectively, with 19 bases between them. In germline, CDR1 is MNHEY, CDR2 SVGAGI. The CDR3 covers 14 residues. CDR3 nucleotides: TGTGCCACACCTTGGGACAATTCGATCTATGGCTACACCTTC. Residues: CATPWDNSIYGYTF.

DNA for the CDR3: TGTGCCAGCAGTAGGGGGCAGGGGATTGAGGGCTACACCTTC. Translated: CASSRGQGIEGYTF. The V call is TRBV28, the J call TRBJ1-2; 7 bases are a match to TRBD1. The germline V gene has CDR1 MDHEN and CDR2 SYDVKM. The CDR3 has 14 amino acids. V lost 5 bases and J lost 8; bases outside the gene matches: 11.

The J gene is TRBJ1-4, the V gene TRBV7-2; TRBD1 matches 10 bases. The trim removed 4 bases at V and 7 bases at J, leaving 9 bases unmatched. Germline V gene data show CDR1 as SGHTA and CDR2 as FQGNSA. The CDR3 sequence is 16 residues long. CDR3: CASSYKTGGSGEKLFF. In DNA, the CDR3 is TGTGCCAGCAGCTATAAGACAGGGGGCAGTGGTGAAAAACTGTTTTTT.

The V and J genes are TRBV29-1 and TRBJ2-3; possibly TRBD1 or TRBD2 for D (5 bases each). Germline CDR1 is SQVTM and CDR2 is ANQGSEA. Trimming removed 4 bases from V and 4 bases from J, with 12 bases in between. The CDR3 is made up of 13 amino acids. CDR3 sequence reads: CSVGGVRADTQYF. The CDR3 nucleotides read TGCAGCGTTGGAGGGGTAAGGGCAGATACGCAGTATTTT.

The rearrangement joins TRBV4-3 to TRBJ1-3; D gene unclear. The V and J ends lost 0 bases and 4 bases respectively, with 13 bases between them. Germline V gene lookup returns CDR1 LGHNA and CDR2 YSLEER. The CDR3 has 16 residues. The CDR3 protein is CASSQDWDYLGNTIYF. As DNA, the CDR3 is TGCGCCAGCAGCCAAGATTGGGATTACTTAGGAAACACCATATATTTT.

The chain carries TRBV12-3 or TRBV12-4 and TRBJ1-2; D uncertain. This CDR3 region has 13 residues. V lost 5 bases to trimming and J lost 0 bases, with 7 bases between them. The CDR3 sequence is CASSPTTNYGYTF. The CDR3 DNA reads as TGTGCCAGCAGTCCCACCACTAACTATGGCTACACCTTC.

The chain combines TRBV28 with TRBJ2-7; TRBD1 agrees at 7 bases. The V gene end was trimmed by 8 bases and the J gene end by 7 bases; junction bases not matched to a gene: 8. The CDR3 is 12 residues long. CDR1 is MDHEN and CDR2 is SYDVKM in the germline V gene. CDR3 DNA: TGTGCCAGCCGCGAGGGGGCGCGGGAGCAGTACTTC. It yields the protein CASREGAREQYF.

In this sample, this clone turned up once. The J gene is TRBJ2-3, the V gene TRBV4-3, with D perhaps assigned TRBD1 or TRBD2 (7 bases each). Between the trimmed V and J ends, which lost 2 bases and 3 bases, there was a span of 15 bases. This CDR3 contains 16 residues. In germline, CDR1 is LGHNA, CDR2 YSLEER. CDR3 nucleotide sequence: TGCGCCAGCAGCCAACAGGGGGGGGGAGAGACAGATACGCAGTATTTT. It encodes CASSQQGGGETDTQYF.

The gene calls are TRBV6-5 and TRBJ2-6; D uncertain. CDR3 size: 13 residues. Trimming pared 6 bases from V and 4 bases from J, leaving 7 bases between. Per germline, CDR1 MNHEY and CDR2 SVGAGI. The CDR3 region is CASRAAGANVLTF. The CDR3 DNA reads as TGTGCCAGCAGGGCAGCCGGGGCCAACGTCCTGACTTTC.

This sequence joins TRBV28 and TRBJ1-2; 8 positions match TRBD1. The CDR3 extends over 12 amino acids. With V trimmed by 6 bases and J by 7 bases, 4 bases remained unmatched. Looked up from germline, CDR1 is MDHEN and CDR2 is SYDVKM. The CDR3 spells CASRQGVIGYTF. The DNA for the CDR3 is TGTGCCAGCAGACAGGGGGTAATTGGCTACACCTTC.

This clone has a single count. The chain is built from TRBV5-1 and TRBJ1-4; D gene uncertain. The CDR3 length is 14 residues. Germline CDR1 reads SGHRS; CDR2 reads YFSETQ. V was cut by 2 bases and J by 8 bases, with 13 bases left in between. CDR3 protein: CASSFNLLGEKLFF. For the CDR3, the DNA is TGCGCCAGCAGCTTCAATCTTCTCGGGGAAAAACTGTTTTTT.

V usage is TRBV29-1 and J usage is TRBJ2-7; 12 positions match TRBD2. The CDR3 length is 14 residues. Per germline, CDR1 SQVTM and CDR2 ANQGSEA. The V segment lost 6 bases and the J segment 6 bases; nucleotides outside the gene matches: 9. The CDR3 DNA sequence: TGCAGCGTCCTGACTAGCGGGAGAGGAGGCGAGCAGTACTTC. Its protein is CSVLTSGRGGEQYF.

This sequence joins TRBV7-2 and TRBJ2-3; D uncertain. With 5 bases removed from V and 2 bases from J, the gap between germline ends came to 8 bases. The germline gives CDR1 SGHTA, CDR2 FQGNSA. The length of the CDR3 is 13 residues. The CDR3 DNA is TGTGCCAGCAGCGAACCGGCCACAGATACGCAGTATTTT. This encodes CASSEPATDTQYF.

The V gene is TRBV7-6, the J gene TRBJ2-5; D remains ambiguous. V gave up 5 bases and J gave up 5 bases, with 12 bases separating them. The germline V gene has CDR1 SGHVS and CDR2 FNYEAQ. CDR3 length: 13 residues. The CDR3 DNA reads as TGTGCCAGCAGCGCAATGACGATGGAGACCCAGTACTTC. Translating gives CASSAMTMETQYF.

The rearrangement uses TRBV10-3 and TRBJ1-1, with 7 nucleotides matching TRBD1. The germline gives CDR1 ENHRY, CDR2 SYGVKD. The J segment lost 3 bases and the V segment lost 9 bases, leaving 7 bases of the junction unmatched. The CDR3 covers 13 residues. The chain's CDR3 is CAIRIQGDTEAFF. DNA for the CDR3: TGTGCCATAAGGATCCAGGGGGACACTGAAGCTTTCTTT.

The J gene is TRBJ2-7, the V gene TRBV7-9; D uncertain. V shed 5 bases and J shed 2 bases, with 4 bases lying between them. This CDR3 has 11 residues. Germline CDR1 is SEHNR and CDR2 is FQNEAQ (reference sequence). For the CDR3, the DNA is TGTGCCAGCAGCCCGGCCTACGAGCAGTACTTC. It translates to CASSPAYEQYF.

The V call is TRBV7-3, the J call TRBJ2-7; 10 bases are shared with TRBD1. The CDR3 runs to 12 residues. With V trimmed by 6 bases and J by 12 bases, 8 bases remained unmatched. Germline values: CDR1 SGHTA, CDR2 FQGTGA. The CDR3 sequence: CASSRDRGAMYF. As DNA, the CDR3 is TGTGCCAGCAGTAGGGACAGGGGCGCTATGTACTTC.

The CDR3 DNA is TGCGCCAGCAGCAGGGAGAACTCTGGAAACACCATATATTTT. Translating gives CASSRENSGNTIYF. The genes are TRBV5-1 and TRBJ1-3; D is ambiguous. This CDR3 comprises 14 residues. Trimming pared 4 bases from V and 0 bases from J, leaving 8 bases between. Germline V gene sequence: CDR1 SGHRS, CDR2 YFSETQ.

J is TRBJ1-1 and V is TRBV10-3; 9 bases are a match to TRBD1. The CDR3 has 14 amino acids. In germline, CDR1 is ENHRY, CDR2 SYGVKD. With V trimmed by 6 bases and J by 1 base, 3 bases remained unmatched. CDR3 in amino acids: CAISQGQGNTEAFF. The CDR3 nucleotides are TGTGCCATCAGCCAGGGACAGGGGAACACTGAAGCTTTCTTT.

The chain links TRBV19 to TRBJ1-1, with a tentative D call TRBD1 (5 bases). CDR1 is LNHDA and CDR2 is SQIVND in the germline V gene (reference sequence). This CDR3 contains 15 residues. The V end lost 3 bases, the J end lost 7 bases, and 18 bases lay between the germline ends. The CDR3 loop is CASSMRFGAASEAFF. As DNA, the CDR3 is TGTGCCAGTAGTATGAGATTTGGGGCCGCTAGTGAAGCTTTCTTT.

This sequence joins TRBV5-4 and TRBJ2-1; 8 nucleotides align to TRBD2. The V and J ends lost 0 bases and 4 bases, in that order; junction bases with no gene match: 6. The CDR3 is 16 amino acids. CDR1 and CDR2 (germline): SGHNT, YYREEE (reference sequence). The CDR3 protein is CASSLEGLAGYNEQFF. CDR3 DNA: TGTGCCAGCAGCTTGGAGGGTTTAGCGGGGTACAATGAGCAGTTCTTC.

V usage is TRBV11-3 and J usage is TRBJ1-1; 10 bases map to TRBD1. Germline V gene lookup returns CDR1 SGHNT and CDR2 YENEEA. The trim removed 1 base at V and 7 bases at J, leaving 6 bases unmatched. The CDR3 is 15 residues long. The CDR3 DNA reads TGTGCCAGCAGCTTAGTTCCCGGACAGGGGGGTGAAGCTTTCTTT. Protein: CASSLVPGQGGEAFF.